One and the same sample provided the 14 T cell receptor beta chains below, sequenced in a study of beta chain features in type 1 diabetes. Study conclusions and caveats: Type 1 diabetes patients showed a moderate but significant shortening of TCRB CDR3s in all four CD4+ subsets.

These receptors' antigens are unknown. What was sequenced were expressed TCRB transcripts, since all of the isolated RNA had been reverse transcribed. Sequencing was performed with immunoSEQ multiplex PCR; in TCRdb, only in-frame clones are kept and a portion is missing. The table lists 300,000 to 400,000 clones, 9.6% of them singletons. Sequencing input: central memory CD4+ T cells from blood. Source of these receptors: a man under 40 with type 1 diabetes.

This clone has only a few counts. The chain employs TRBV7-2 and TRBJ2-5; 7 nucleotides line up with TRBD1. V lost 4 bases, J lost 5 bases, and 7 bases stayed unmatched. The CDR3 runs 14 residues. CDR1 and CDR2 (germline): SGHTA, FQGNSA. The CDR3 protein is CASSSGTVSETQYF. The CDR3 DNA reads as TGTGCCAGCAGCTCAGGGACAGTATCGGAGACCCAGTACTTC.

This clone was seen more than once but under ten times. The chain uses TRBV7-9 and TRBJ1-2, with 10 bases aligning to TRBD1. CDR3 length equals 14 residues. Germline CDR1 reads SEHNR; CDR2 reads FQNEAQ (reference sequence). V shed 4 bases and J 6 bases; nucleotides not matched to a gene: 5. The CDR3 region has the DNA TGTGCCAGCAGCTCTCGACAGGGGGCAAATGGCTACACCTTC. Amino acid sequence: CASSSRQGANGYTF. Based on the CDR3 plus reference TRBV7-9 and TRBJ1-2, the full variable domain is DTGVSQNPRHKITKRGQNVTFRCDPISEHNRLYWYRQTLGQGPEFLTYFQNEAQLEKSRLLSDRFSAERPKGSFSTLEIQRTEQGDSAMYLCASSSRQGANGYTFGSGTRLTVV.

DNA for the CDR3: TGTGCCACCAGCAGAGATCTAGGCAGCAACTATGGCTACACCTTC. Translating it yields CATSRDLGSNYGYTF. The chain combines TRBV15 with TRBJ1-2; unclear D gene. The CDR3 has 15 residues. The V gene's germline CDR1 is LNHNV and CDR2 YYDKDF (reference sequence). Deletions cut 0 bases from V and 2 bases from J, with 10 bases between.

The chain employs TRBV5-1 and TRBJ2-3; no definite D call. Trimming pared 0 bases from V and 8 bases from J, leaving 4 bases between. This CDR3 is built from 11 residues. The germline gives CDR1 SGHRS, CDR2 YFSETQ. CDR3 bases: TGCGCCAGCAGCTTGGACGGTACGCAGTATTTT. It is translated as CASSLDGTQYF.

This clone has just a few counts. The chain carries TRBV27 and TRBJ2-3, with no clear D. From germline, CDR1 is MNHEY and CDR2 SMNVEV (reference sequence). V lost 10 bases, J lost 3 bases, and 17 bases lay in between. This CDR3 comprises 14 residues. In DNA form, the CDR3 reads TGTGCCACCCTAGTCCTAGATGGGACAGATACGCAGTATTTT. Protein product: CATLVLDGTDTQYF.

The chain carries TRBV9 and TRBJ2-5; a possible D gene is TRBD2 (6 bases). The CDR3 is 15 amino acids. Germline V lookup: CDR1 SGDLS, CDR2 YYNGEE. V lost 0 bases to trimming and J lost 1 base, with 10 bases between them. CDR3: CASSVGGVSQETQYF. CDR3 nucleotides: TGTGCCAGCAGCGTAGGGGGGGTTTCCCAAGAGACCCAGTACTTC.

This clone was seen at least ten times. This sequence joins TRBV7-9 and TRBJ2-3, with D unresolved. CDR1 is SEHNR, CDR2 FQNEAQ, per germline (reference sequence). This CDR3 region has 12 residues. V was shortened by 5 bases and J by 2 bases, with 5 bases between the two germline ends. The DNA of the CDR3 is TGTGCCAGCAGCCCTTCCACAGATACGCAGTATTTT. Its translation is CASSPSTDTQYF.

DNA for the CDR3: TGTGCCAGCAGCGAGGGTCGGGCGGTAAACATTCAGTACTTC. Translating it yields CASSEGRAVNIQYF. The V call is TRBV5-4, the J call TRBJ2-4; maybe TRBD2 (5 bases). Trimming cost V 4 bases and J 6 bases, with 14 bases left between them. From germline, CDR1 is SGHNT and CDR2 YYREEE (reference sequence). The CDR3 is 14 amino acids.

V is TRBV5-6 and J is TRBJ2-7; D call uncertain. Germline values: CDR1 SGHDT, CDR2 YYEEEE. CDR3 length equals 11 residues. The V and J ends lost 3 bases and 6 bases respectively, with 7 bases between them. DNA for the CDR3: TGTGCCAGCAGCTACGGGTCCGAGCAGTACTTC. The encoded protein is CASSYGSEQYF. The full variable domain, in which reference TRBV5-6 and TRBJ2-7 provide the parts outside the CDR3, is DAGVTQSPTHLIKTRGQQVTLRCSPKSGHDTVSWYQQALGQGPQFIFQYYEEEERQRGNFPDRFSGHQFPNYSSELNVNALLLGDSALYLCASSYGSEQYFGPGTRLTVT.

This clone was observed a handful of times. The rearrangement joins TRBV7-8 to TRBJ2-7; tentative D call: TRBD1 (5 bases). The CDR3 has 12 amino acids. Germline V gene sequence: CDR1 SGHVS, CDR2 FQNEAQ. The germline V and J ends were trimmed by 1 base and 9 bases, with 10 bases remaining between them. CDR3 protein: CASSLEGTGQYF. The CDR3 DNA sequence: TGTGCCAGCAGCTTAGAAGGTACAGGGCAGTACTTC.

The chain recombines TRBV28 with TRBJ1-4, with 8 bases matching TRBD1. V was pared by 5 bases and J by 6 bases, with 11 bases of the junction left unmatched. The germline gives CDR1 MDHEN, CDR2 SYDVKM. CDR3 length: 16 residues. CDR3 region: CASSTPWTGNYEKLFF. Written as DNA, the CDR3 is TGTGCCAGCAGTACCCCCTGGACAGGGAATTATGAAAAACTGTTTTTT.

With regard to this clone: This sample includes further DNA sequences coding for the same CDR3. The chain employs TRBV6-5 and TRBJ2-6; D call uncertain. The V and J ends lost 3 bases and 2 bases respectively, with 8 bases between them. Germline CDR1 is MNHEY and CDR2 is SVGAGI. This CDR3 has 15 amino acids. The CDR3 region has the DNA TGTGCCAGCAGTTATGGTGGGGCTGGGGCCAACGTCCTGACTTTC. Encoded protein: CASSYGGAGANVLTF.

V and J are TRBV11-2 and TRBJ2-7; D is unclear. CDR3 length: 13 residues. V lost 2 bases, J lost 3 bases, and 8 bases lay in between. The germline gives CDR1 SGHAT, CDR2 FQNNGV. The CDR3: CASSLTDGYEQYF. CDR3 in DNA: TGTGCCAGCAGCTTAACCGACGGCTACGAGCAGTACTTC.

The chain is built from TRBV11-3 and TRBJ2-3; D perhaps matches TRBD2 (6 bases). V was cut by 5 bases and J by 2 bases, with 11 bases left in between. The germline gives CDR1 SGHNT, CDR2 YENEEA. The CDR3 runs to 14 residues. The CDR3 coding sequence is TGTGCCAGCAGCCATGGGACTCACACAGATACGCAGTATTTT. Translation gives CASSHGTHTDTQYF.